This T cell receptor beta chain is from a study of T cell changes during pregnancy in multiple sclerosis. Produced via immunoSEQ multiplex PCR; TCRdb's table is partial and in-frame only. The table includes some 85,000 clones, about 96% detected once. The CDR3 totals 14 residues. V was pared by 2 bases and J by 2 bases, with 3 bases of the junction left unmatched. Germline assignment: CDR1 MNHEY and CDR2 SVGAGI. Here the sequenced sample was peripheral blood, taken in the second trimester of pregnancy. The rearrangement uses TRBV6-5 and TRBJ2-7; 7 bases are shared with TRBD1. The TCR originated in a female donor with multiple sclerosis, enrolled in a pregnancy study. Here the CDR3 DNA reads TGTGCCAGCAGTTACGGCAGGGGGACCTACGAGCAGTACTTC. Amino acid sequence: CASSYGRGTYEQYF.